This T cell receptor beta chain came from a study of CD8+CD57+ T cells in acquired aplastic anemia. General study findings and limits: Levels of CD8+ Simpson's diversity were not significantly distinct in patients versus controls.

TCR beta VDJ and CDR3 profiling used genomic DNA as template. A single record per CDR3 protein comes from TCRdb applying MiXCR to the reads. This sample carries 200,000 to 250,000 distinct CDR3 sequences, approximately 35% of them seen once, and the ten largest clones take 1% to 1.3%. The CDR3 consists of 12 residues. V was clipped by 5 bases and J by 9 bases, with 11 bases between them. Germline-derived CDR1 and CDR2 are MDHEN and SYDVKM. As concerns this clonotype: Antigen unknown.

The chain links TRBV28 to TRBJ1-3; D uncertain. Sequenced sample: sorted CD4+, CD8+, or CD8+CD57+ T cells (not recorded which) from PBMCs. The sequence was collected from a human donor in good health, serving as a control. Here the CDR3 reads CASSPSGGTIYF. CDR3 nucleotide sequence: TGTGCCAGCAGTCCCTCCGGCGGCACCATATATTTT.